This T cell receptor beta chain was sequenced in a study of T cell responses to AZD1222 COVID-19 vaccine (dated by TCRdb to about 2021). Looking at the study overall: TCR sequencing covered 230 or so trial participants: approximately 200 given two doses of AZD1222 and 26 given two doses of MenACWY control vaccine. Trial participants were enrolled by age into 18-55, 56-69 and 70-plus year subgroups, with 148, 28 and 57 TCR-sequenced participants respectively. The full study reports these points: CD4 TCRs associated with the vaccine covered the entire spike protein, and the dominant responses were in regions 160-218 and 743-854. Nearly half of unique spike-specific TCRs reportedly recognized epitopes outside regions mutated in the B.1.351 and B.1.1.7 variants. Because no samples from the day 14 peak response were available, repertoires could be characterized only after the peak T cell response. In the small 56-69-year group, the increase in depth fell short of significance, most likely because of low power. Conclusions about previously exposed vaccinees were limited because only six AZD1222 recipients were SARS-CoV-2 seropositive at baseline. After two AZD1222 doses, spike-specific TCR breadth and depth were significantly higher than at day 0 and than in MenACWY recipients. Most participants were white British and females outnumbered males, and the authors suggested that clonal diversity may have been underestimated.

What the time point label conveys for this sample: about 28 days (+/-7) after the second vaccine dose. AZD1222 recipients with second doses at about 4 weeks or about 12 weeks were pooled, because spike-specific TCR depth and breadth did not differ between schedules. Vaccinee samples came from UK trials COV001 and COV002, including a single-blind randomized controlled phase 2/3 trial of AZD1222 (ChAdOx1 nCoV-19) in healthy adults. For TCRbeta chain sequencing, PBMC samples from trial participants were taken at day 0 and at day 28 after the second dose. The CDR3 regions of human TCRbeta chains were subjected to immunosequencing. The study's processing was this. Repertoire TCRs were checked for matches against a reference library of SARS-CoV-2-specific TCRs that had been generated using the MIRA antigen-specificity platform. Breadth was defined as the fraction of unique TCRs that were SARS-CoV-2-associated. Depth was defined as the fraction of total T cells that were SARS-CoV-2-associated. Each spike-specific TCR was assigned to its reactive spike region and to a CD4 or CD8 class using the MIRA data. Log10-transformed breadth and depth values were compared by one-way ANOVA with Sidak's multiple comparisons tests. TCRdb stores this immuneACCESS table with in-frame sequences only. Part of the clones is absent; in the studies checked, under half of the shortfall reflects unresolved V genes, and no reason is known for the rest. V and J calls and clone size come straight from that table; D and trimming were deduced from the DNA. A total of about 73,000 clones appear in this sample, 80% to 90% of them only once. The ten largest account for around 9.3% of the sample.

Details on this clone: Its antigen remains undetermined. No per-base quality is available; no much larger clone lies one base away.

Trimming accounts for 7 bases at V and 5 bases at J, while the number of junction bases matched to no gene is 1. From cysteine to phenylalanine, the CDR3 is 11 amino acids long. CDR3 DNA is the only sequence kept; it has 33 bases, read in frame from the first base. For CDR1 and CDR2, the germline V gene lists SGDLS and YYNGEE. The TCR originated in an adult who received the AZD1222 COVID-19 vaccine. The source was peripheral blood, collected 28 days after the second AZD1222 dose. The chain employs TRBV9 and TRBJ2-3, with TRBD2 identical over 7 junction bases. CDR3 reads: CASGRGDTQYF. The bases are TGTGCCAGCGGGAGGGGAGATACGCAGTATTTT.